Below are 14 T cell receptor beta chains sequenced from a single sample in a study of T-cell reconstitution after alpha-beta-depleted transplantation in children. Researchers prepared the TCRbeta library using unique molecular identifiers, the study reports. One entry per CDR3 protein, called by TCRdb with MiXCR from the PCR reads. The sample has about 400,000 distinct CDR3 sequences, roughly 15% seen once. The sequencing used PBMCs, collected from the stem cell graft. All receptors come from a human donor who donated a stem cell graft to a child with Fanconi anemia.

The chain is built from TRBV20-1 and TRBJ1-2; 9 positions match TRBD1. The germline gives CDR1 DFQATT, CDR2 SNEGSKA (reference sequence). V shed 4 bases, J shed 1 base, and the junction held 10 bases outside the gene matches. The CDR3 runs to 16 residues. The CDR3 bases are TGCAGTGCTATGTGGGGACAGGGAACCTTTAACTATGGCTACACCTTC. The encoded protein is CSAMWGQGTFNYGYTF.

This clonotype appeared many times. The chain links TRBV28 to TRBJ1-4; no clear D gene. With 2 bases removed from V and 0 bases from J, the gap between germline ends came to 7 bases. This CDR3 has 15 residues. Germline V gene lookup returns CDR1 MDHEN and CDR2 SYDVKM. CDR3: CASSLEGPTNEKLFF. CDR3 coding DNA: TGTGCCAGCAGTTTAGAGGGTCCAACTAATGAAAAACTGTTTTTT.

A few counts support this clonotype. The CDR3 region is CASSYGGENTGELFF. The CDR3, as DNA: TGTGCCAGCAGTTACGGGGGGGAGAACACCGGGGAGCTGTTTTTT. The V call is TRBV6-2 or TRBV6-3, the J call TRBJ2-2; 7 nucleotides match TRBD2. CDR3 size: 15 residues. Germline assignment: CDR1 MNHEY and CDR2 SVGEGT. J lost 1 base, V lost 2 bases, and 1 base had no gene match.

This clonotype was seen a few times. The V and J genes are TRBV12-3 or TRBV12-4 and TRBJ2-2, with D hard to call. CDR3 size: 13 residues. Deletions cut 4 bases from V and 6 bases from J, with 9 bases between. The chain's CDR3 is CASSSKVSGELFF. The CDR3 bases are TGTGCCAGCAGTTCTAAGGTCTCCGGGGAGCTGTTTTTT.

This clonotype was counted ten times or more. This chain joins TRBV6-1 and TRBJ2-6; perhaps TRBD1 as D (5 bases). The CDR3 loop spans 16 amino acids. Germline CDR1 is MNHNS and CDR2 is SASEGT. Between the trimmed V and J ends, which lost 6 bases and 0 bases, there was a span of 12 bases. The DNA of the CDR3 is TGTGCCAGCAGCGACGTACAGGCCTCTGGGGCCAACGTCCTGACTTTC. It yields the protein CASSDVQASGANVLTF.

CDR3 sequence reads: CASSFETSEQYV. CDR3 sequence (DNA): TGTGCCAGCAGCTTTGAAACTAGCGAGCAGTACGTC. The V gene is TRBV7-2, the J gene TRBJ2-7; weak D call: TRBD2 (5 bases). Trimming stripped 3 bases from V and 6 bases from J, with 9 bases between. The CDR3 extends over 12 amino acids. Germline CDR1 SGHTA, CDR2 FQGNSA.

V and J are TRBV5-6 and TRBJ2-1; 7 bases match TRBD1. Trimming at V came to 4 bases and at J to 1 base, leaving 11 bases not matched to a gene. The length of the CDR3 is 17 residues. Per the germline V gene, CDR1 is SGHDT and CDR2 is YYEEEE. This CDR3 reads CASSEQGIEKSYNEQFF. CDR3 DNA sequence: TGTGCCAGCAGCGAACAGGGGATTGAGAAATCCTACAATGAGCAGTTCTTC.

The J gene is TRBJ2-3, the V gene TRBV11-2, with 10 bases lining up with TRBD2. This CDR3 comprises 17 residues. CDR1 and CDR2 (germline): SGHAT, FQNNGV. Trimming removed 6 bases from V and 2 bases from J; junction bases left unmatched: 11. CDR3 protein: CASSPRASGGSTDTQYF. The CDR3 coding sequence is TGTGCCAGCAGTCCCCGGGCTAGCGGGGGATCCACAGATACGCAGTATTTT. The complete variable domain, with remaining parts taken from reference TRBV11-2 and TRBJ2-3, reads EAGVAQSPRYKIIEKRQSVAFWCNPISGHATLYWYQQILGQGPKLLIQFQNNGVVDDSQLPKDRFSAERLKGVDSTLKIQPAKLEDSAVYLCASSPRASGGSTDTQYFGPGTRLTVL.

This clonotype has a handful of counts. J is TRBJ2-2 and V is TRBV7-2, with D perhaps matching TRBD1 (5 bases). Trimming cost V 5 bases and J 3 bases, with 13 bases left between them. The CDR3 has 15 residues. Germline V gene sequence: CDR1 SGHTA, CDR2 FQGNSA. In DNA, the CDR3 is TGTGCCAGCAGCAGAGCCAGGGCGGACACCGGGGAGCTGTTTTTT. It encodes CASSRARADTGELFF.

The V gene is TRBV7-8, the J gene TRBJ1-5, with 10 bases matching TRBD1. This CDR3 is 15 amino acids long. CDR1 SGHVS and CDR2 FQNEAQ come from the germline V gene. J gave up 6 bases and V 4 bases, and 6 bases lay outside the gene matches. CDR3 coding DNA: TGTGCCAGCAGCTCGGGACAGGGGCAAGGTCAGCCCCAGCATTTT. Translation: CASSSGQGQGQPQHF.

This chain connects TRBV12-3 or TRBV12-4 to TRBJ1-2, with TRBD1 identical over 7 bases. CDR3 length equals 14 residues. The V gene end was trimmed by 3 bases and the J gene end by 4 bases; junction bases not matched to a gene: 5. The CDR3 here is CASSFIGGGYGYTF. In DNA, the CDR3 is TGTGCCAGCAGTTTTATAGGGGGCGGCTATGGCTACACCTTC.

The chain couples TRBV2 to TRBJ2-7; 7 bases align to TRBD2. From germline, CDR1 is SNHLY and CDR2 FYNNEI. The CDR3 covers 15 residues. V lost 6 bases to trimming and J lost 2 bases; unmatched junction nucleotides: 10. DNA for the CDR3: TGTGCCAGCAGCCAGGGTAGACTAGCTACCTACGAGCAGTACGTC. Translating gives CASSQGRLATYEQYV.

In this sample, this clonotype turned up a few times. The rearrangement joins TRBV7-9 to TRBJ2-2; the D is unclear. This CDR3 comprises 12 residues. Trimming removed 3 bases at V and 6 bases at J, with 5 bases between. CDR1 is SEHNR, CDR2 FQNEAQ, per germline (reference sequence). CDR3 in amino acids: CASSFGSGELFF. Here the CDR3 DNA reads TGTGCCAGCAGCTTTGGCTCCGGGGAGCTGTTTTTT.

This clonotype was seen at least ten times. The chain has TRBV4-2 and TRBJ2-3; D ambiguous. This CDR3 has 15 amino acids. V dropped 1 base and J dropped 4 bases, with 12 bases sitting between them. Germline CDR1 and CDR2: LGHNA and YNFKEQ. The DNA of the CDR3 is TGTGCCAGCAGCCAAGCGGTAGTGTCCGCAGATACGCAGTATTTT. It yields the protein CASSQAVVSADTQYF.